The rows below give T cell receptor beta chains drawn from one sample of a study of a mutant IDH1 vaccine in newly diagnosed glioma. These TCRs are of unknown antigen specificity. This table comes from immunoSEQ multiplex PCR, and its TCRdb copy is limited to in-frame clones, with some not included. Of around 53,000 clones in the sample, under 85% were seen once. The sequencing here drew on PBMCs, taken from a glioma patient whose treatment included an IDH1 peptide vaccine. The receptors come from a man between 35 and 55 years old with glioma. CDR3s include the opening cysteine and the closing phenylalanine or tryptophan. Clone size is given for some rows only: seen once, a few or many times, or a class if the clone is expanded.

cdr3_aa j_call v_call clone_size
CASSERGDTQYF TRBJ2-3 TRBV5-1 NA
CASSQGQETQYF TRBJ2-5 TRBV7-8 NA
CASSYARGANTEAFF TRBJ1-1 TRBV6-5 NA
CASSEGPGNYGYTF TRBJ1-2 TRBV2 NA
CAISGRSNEKLFF TRBJ1-4 TRBV10-3 few
CAWSVLGQQYF TRBJ2-7 TRBV30 NA
CASSRVGQGESPLHF TRBJ1-6 TRBV6-5 NA
CASSLGTNYGYTF TRBJ1-2 TRBV5-6 NA
CASSDGAGGGIEQFF TRBJ2-1 TRBV2 NA
CSVEAWEGSYGYTF TRBJ1-2 TRBV29-1 NA
CASSDPRGPTETQYF TRBJ2-5 TRBV25-1 NA
CASSLGPGQGYEQYF TRBJ2-7 TRBV5-6 NA
CASSGGYNNEQFF TRBJ2-1 TRBV5-6 NA
CSVRTGGYEQYF TRBJ2-7 TRBV29-1 NA
CASRRDSHTEAFF TRBJ1-1 TRBV23-1 NA
CASFQTHRGLVTEAFF TRBJ1-1 TRBV5-6 NA
CASSSSGGADTQYF TRBJ2-3 TRBV2 few
CAWSCTGRANTEAFF TRBJ1-1 TRBV30 few
CASSVVGSWSNTGELFF TRBJ2-2 TRBV9 NA
CASSLRKVGYGYTF TRBJ1-2 TRBV7-2 NA
CASSFTGGKQPQHF TRBJ1-5 TRBV2 NA
CASGLAGENTIYF TRBJ1-3 TRBV6-6 NA
CASSLGAGILNQPQHF TRBJ1-5 TRBV7-2 NA
CASSSSPRAGAIRSPLHF TRBJ1-6 TRBV14 many
CASGGVSSYEQYF TRBJ2-7 TRBV2 NA
CAWSPSHAGANEKLFF TRBJ1-4 TRBV30 NA
CASSTQLTERNTEAFF TRBJ1-1 TRBV13 NA
CASSYSLGGGSTQYF TRBJ2-3 TRBV6-5 NA
CASSPAGGRVGYTF TRBJ1-2 TRBV7-2 NA
CASRASAFGGYTF TRBJ1-2 TRBV2 NA
CASRLRTDPSYEQYF TRBJ2-7 TRBV6-5 NA
CASSPGWGFSYEQYF TRBJ2-7 TRBV5-6 once
CASGLDPHLGYTF TRBJ1-2 TRBV12-5 NA
CSVDAGNYGYTF TRBJ1-2 TRBV29-1 NA
CASSSYSGGAYEQYF TRBJ2-7 TRBV27 NA
CASSYRTVDEKLFF TRBJ1-4 TRBV6-5 NA
CSSTGTHSYNEQFF TRBJ2-1 TRBV29-1 once
CASRERETQYF TRBJ2-5 TRBV7-6 once
CASSLAPSYGYTF TRBJ1-2 TRBV13 once
CASSFASFTGELFF TRBJ2-2 TRBV13 NA
CASSAVSVVDTQYF TRBJ2-3 TRBV2 NA
CASSFSGLGEKLFF TRBJ1-4 TRBV7-8 NA
CASSKALYSGYEQYF TRBJ2-7 TRBV21-1 NA
CASSLLERAPTEAFF TRBJ1-1 TRBV7-9 NA
CAWSTHGNEAFF TRBJ1-1 TRBV30 once
CASSVGGGGYQETQYF TRBJ2-5 TRBV9 NA
CASRLGPLNTEAFF TRBJ1-1 TRBV5-6 NA
CASSQSWGGGNEQFF TRBJ2-1 TRBV5-6 NA
CASSYFSGTDTQYF TRBJ2-3 TRBV6-5 NA
CASSANRDYEQYF TRBJ2-7 TRBV11-2 few
CASSLVGAVFETQYF TRBJ2-5 TRBV5-1 NA
CAWRPTGTGNEKLFF TRBJ1-4 TRBV30 NA
CASSLTGGWETQYF TRBJ2-5 TRBV5-8 NA
CSVVSGGEYNEQFF TRBJ2-1 TRBV29-1 NA
CASSTRLAGIEQYF TRBJ2-7 TRBV19 NA
CAINGGLGYGYTF TRBJ1-2 TRBV10-3 few
CASSPGPSGEQYF TRBJ2-7 TRBV6-6 NA
CAWSVLATSTDTQYF TRBJ2-3 TRBV30 NA
CASSVEGGIGEKLFF TRBJ1-4 TRBV9 NA